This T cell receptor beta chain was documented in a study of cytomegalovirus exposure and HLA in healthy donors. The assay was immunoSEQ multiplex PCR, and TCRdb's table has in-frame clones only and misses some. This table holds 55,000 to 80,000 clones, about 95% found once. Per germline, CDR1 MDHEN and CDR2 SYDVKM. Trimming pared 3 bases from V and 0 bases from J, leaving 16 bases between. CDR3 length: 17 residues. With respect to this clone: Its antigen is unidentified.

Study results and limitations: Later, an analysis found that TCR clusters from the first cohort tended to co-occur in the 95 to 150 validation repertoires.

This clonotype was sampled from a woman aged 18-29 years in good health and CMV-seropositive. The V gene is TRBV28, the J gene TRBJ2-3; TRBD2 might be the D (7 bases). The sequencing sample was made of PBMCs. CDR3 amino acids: CASSFGWAGASTDTQYF. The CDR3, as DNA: TGTGCCAGCAGTTTCGGTTGGGCGGGGGCTAGCACAGATACGCAGTATTTT.